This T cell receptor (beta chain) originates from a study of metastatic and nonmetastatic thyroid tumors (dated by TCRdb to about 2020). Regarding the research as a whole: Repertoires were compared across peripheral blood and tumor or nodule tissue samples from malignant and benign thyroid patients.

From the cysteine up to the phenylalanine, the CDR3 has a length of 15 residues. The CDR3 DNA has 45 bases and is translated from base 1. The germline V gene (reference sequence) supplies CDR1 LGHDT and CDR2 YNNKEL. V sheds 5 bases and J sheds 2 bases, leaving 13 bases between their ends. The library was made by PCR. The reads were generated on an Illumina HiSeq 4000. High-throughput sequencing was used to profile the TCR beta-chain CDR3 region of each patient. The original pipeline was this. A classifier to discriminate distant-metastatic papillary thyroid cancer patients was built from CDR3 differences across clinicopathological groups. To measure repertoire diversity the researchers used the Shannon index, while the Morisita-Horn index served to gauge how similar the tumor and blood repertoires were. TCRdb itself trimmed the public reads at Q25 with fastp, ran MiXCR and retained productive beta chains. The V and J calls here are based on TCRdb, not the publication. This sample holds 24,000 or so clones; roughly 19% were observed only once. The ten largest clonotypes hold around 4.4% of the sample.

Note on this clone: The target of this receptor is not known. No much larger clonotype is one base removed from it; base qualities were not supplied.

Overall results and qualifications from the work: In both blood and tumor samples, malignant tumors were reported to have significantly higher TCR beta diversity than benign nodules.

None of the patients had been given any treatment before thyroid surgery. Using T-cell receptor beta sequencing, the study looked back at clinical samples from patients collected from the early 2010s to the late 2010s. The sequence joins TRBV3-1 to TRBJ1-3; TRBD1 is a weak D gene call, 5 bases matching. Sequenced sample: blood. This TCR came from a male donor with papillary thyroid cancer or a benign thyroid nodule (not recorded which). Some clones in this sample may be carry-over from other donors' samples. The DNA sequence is TGTGCCAGCAGCGAAGGGACTTTTCCTGGAAACACCATATATTTT. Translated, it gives CASSEGTFPGNTIYF.